One and the same sample provided the 13 T cell receptor beta chains below, sequenced in a study of CD8 T cells in cerebrospinal fluid in Alzheimer's disease. TCRdb reprocessed the 10x single-cell sequencing reads, keeping one entry per CDR3 protein, no DNA. Its table records some 730 distinct CDR3 sequences. The sequenced sample consisted of cerebrospinal fluid. The receptors were sampled from a human donor with Alzheimer's disease.

In terms of frequency, this clonotype is medium-sized (0.01 to 0.1%). This chain links TRBV20-1 with TRBJ2-2. Germline V gene lookup returns CDR1 DFQATT and CDR2 SNEGSKA (reference sequence). The CDR3 consists of 14 residues. CDR3: CSAPDKKSPGELFF.

This clonotype is called medium-sized based on its frequency. The rearrangement links TRBV7-2 to TRBJ1-5. Germline V lookup: CDR1 SGHTA, CDR2 FQGNSA. The CDR3 has 13 amino acids. The CDR3 spells CASSLEGMQPQHF.

The CDR3 spells CAISLSGARYEQYF. The chain links TRBV10-3 to TRBJ2-7; TCRdb designates TRBD2, a call that cannot be tested without DNA. CDR3 length equals 14 residues. Germline V lookup: CDR1 ENHRY, CDR2 SYGVKD.

J is TRBJ2-3 and V is TRBV12-3 or TRBV12-4. The CDR3 sequence is 13 residues long. Here the CDR3 reads CASSLSETDTQYF.

This clonotype shows up as medium-sized by frequency. The rearrangement links TRBV20-1 to TRBJ2-5; TCRdb designates TRBD2, a call that cannot be tested without DNA. The germline CDR1 and CDR2 sequences are DFQATT and SNEGSKA (reference sequence). The CDR3 sequence is 16 residues long. CDR3 sequence reads: CSARDLAGGRRETQYF.

The chain links TRBV11-3 to TRBJ2-1; the TCRdb D gene call, TRBD1, has no DNA to confirm it. The CDR3 totals 13 residues. CDR1 and CDR2 from the germline V gene are SGHNT and YENEEA. The CDR3 loop is CASSVGQGNEQFF.

This clonotype is called medium-sized (0.01 to 0.1%) based on its frequency. CDR3 region: CASSFNSPGYGYTF. The rearrangement links TRBV5-1 to TRBJ1-2; TCRdb returns TRBD1, unconfirmable since there is no DNA. The CDR3 is made up of 14 amino acids. Germline V CDR1 and CDR2: SGHRS, YFSETQ.

According to its frequency, this clonotype is medium-sized. This chain's CDR3 is CAISAAAGSSYEQYF. The chain employs TRBV10-3 and TRBJ2-7. Germline CDR1 is ENHRY and CDR2 is SYGVKD. This CDR3 has 15 amino acids.

In terms of frequency, this clonotype is large. The rearrangement uses TRBV5-1 and TRBJ2-5; TCRdb's assignment of TRBD2 cannot be checked, as there is no DNA. This CDR3 is built from 16 residues. Germline V CDR1 and CDR2: SGHRS, YFSETQ. The CDR3 here is CASSYSSGTLGETQYF.

The CDR3 loop is CASSSLGQLTYEQYF. The gene calls are TRBV5-6 and TRBJ2-7; lacking DNA, the TRBD1 call made by TCRdb goes unchecked. The CDR3 has 15 residues. CDR1 is SGHDT, CDR2 YYEEEE, per germline.

The chain uses TRBV6-1 and TRBJ2-7. Germline V CDR1 and CDR2: MNHNS, SASEGT. CDR3 length: 14 residues. The CDR3 here is CASRVGGSSYEQYF.

The V gene is TRBV7-6, the J gene TRBJ2-1. CDR1 is SGHVS and CDR2 is FNYEAQ in the germline V gene. The CDR3 covers 12 residues. This CDR3 reads CASSPVRMGQFF.

The V call is TRBV20-1, the J call TRBJ2-3; TCRdb calls TRBD1, which cannot be checked without DNA. The CDR3 sequence is 14 residues long. Germline lookup yields CDR1 DFQATT and CDR2 SNEGSKA (reference sequence). The CDR3 reads CSAGPGGRADTQYF.